The 14 T cell receptor beta chains below were found in one sample sequenced in a study of cytomegalovirus exposure and HLA in healthy donors. PCR employed 60 Vbeta and 13 Jbeta primers. Sequencing used immunoSEQ multiplex PCR; TCRdb keeps in-frame clones, though not all of them. The table records 150,000 to 200,000 clones, roughly 82% of them present only once. The sequenced sample consisted of PBMCs. The source is a man aged 35-49 years in good health and CMV-seronegative.

The J gene is TRBJ2-2, the V gene TRBV5-1; possibly TRBD1 for D (6 bases). The V end was cut by 4 bases, the J end by 10 bases, with 17 bases between. The CDR3 contains 14 residues. The germline CDR1 and CDR2 sequences are SGHRS and YFSETQ. The chain's CDR3 is CASSPDGMGAELFF. The CDR3 DNA is TGCGCCAGCAGCCCAGACGGAATGGGGGCGGAGCTGTTTTTT.

The V gene is TRBV5-4, the J gene TRBJ1-1; 8 bases fit TRBD1. With 3 bases clipped from V and 5 bases from J, the junction kept 12 bases outside the gene matches. CDR3 length equals 16 residues. CDR1 and CDR2 (germline): SGHNT, YYREEE (reference sequence). Here the CDR3 DNA reads TGTGCCAGCAGCTCACAACAGGGGGGAGCCAAGACTGAAGCTTTCTTT. Protein sequence: CASSSQQGGAKTEAFF.

J is TRBJ2-5 and V is TRBV11-3; TRBD2 might be the D (7 bases). V gave up 5 bases and J gave up 0 bases, with 22 bases separating them. The CDR3 contains 18 residues. Germline assignment: CDR1 SGHNT and CDR2 YENEEA. CDR3 sequence reads: CASSALGRGFRDQETQYF. In DNA, the CDR3 is TGTGCCAGCAGCGCCTTGGGGAGGGGGTTTAGAGACCAAGAGACCCAGTACTTC. The full variable domain, completed using reference TRBV11-3 and TRBJ2-5, is EAGVVQSPRYKIIEKKQPVAFWCNPISGHNTLYWYLQNLGQGPELLIRYENEEAVDDSQLPKDRFSAERLKGVDSTLKIQPAELGDSAVYLCASSALGRGFRDQETQYFGPGTRLLVL.

The rearrangement uses TRBV12-5 and TRBJ1-2; TRBD1 agrees at 7 bases. The length of the CDR3 is 20 residues. V trimming: 0 bases; J trimming: 5 bases; junction bases outside the gene matches: 21. Germline V lookup: CDR1 LGHNT, CDR2 FRNRAP. The CDR3, as DNA: TGTGCTAGTGGTTTGGTAACCCCAGGGTCAGGGGGAGGAAAGTTGTATGGCTACACCTTC. Amino acid sequence: CASGLVTPGSGGGKLYGYTF.

The chain is built from TRBV5-6 and TRBJ2-5; perhaps TRBD2 as D (5 bases). The CDR3 runs to 14 residues. Trimming pared 1 base from V and 2 bases from J, leaving 9 bases between. Germline V gives CDR1 SGHDT, CDR2 YYEEEE. The CDR3 nucleotides are TGTGCCAGCAGCTTGCTCGGGGAACAAGAGACCCAGTACTTC. Amino acid sequence: CASSLLGEQETQYF.

Only one count was recorded for this clone. This chain connects TRBV28 to TRBJ2-5; possible D gene TRBD1, 5 bases. Gene TRBJ2-7 matches the end of the DNA better, so the J call may be wrong. Germline CDR1 reads MDHEN; CDR2 reads SYDVKM. The CDR3 loop spans 15 amino acids. CDR3 protein: CASSLYNAGSYEQYF. CDR3 nucleotides: TGTGCCAGCAGTTTATACAACGCAGGGTCCTACGAGCAGTACTTC.

The chain carries TRBV5-1 and TRBJ2-1; D remains unclear. Germline loops: CDR1 SGHRS, CDR2 YFSETQ. V was clipped by 2 bases and J by 0 bases, with 9 bases between them. The CDR3 is 15 amino acids. The CDR3 loop reads CASSLELSSYNEQFF. The CDR3 nucleotides read TGCGCCAGCAGCTTAGAGCTGAGCTCCTACAATGAGCAGTTCTTC.

This clone was recorded once. The chain recombines TRBV7-2 with TRBJ2-7; 8 bases align to TRBD2. V lost 4 bases, J lost 8 bases, and 13 bases stayed unmatched. This CDR3 comprises 15 residues. The germline V gene encodes CDR1 SGHTA and CDR2 FQGNSA. CDR3 sequence (DNA): TGTGCCAGCAGCTCAATCTCAGGGACGGGGGGGAAGCAGTACTTC. Translating gives CASSSISGTGGKQYF.

The CDR3 here is CASSGTSGSADTQYF. The CDR3 DNA is TGTGCCAGCAGCGGGACTAGCGGGAGTGCAGATACGCAGTATTTT. The gene calls are TRBV7-9 and TRBJ2-3; TRBD2 agrees at 14 bases. V dropped 5 bases and J dropped 4; count of bases not matched to a gene: 2. CDR1 and CDR2 from the germline V gene are SEHNR and FQNEAQ (reference sequence). This CDR3 is built from 15 residues.

The rearrangement joins TRBV21-1 to TRBJ1-4. TRBV21-1 is noted as a pseudogene. The CDR3 sequence is 18 residues long. The CDR3 loop is CASRNGDPPERHNEKLFF. The CDR3 DNA sequence: TGTGCCAGCAGAAACGGGGATCCACCCGAGCGCCATAATGAAAAACTGTTTTTT.

The gene calls are TRBV6-6 and TRBJ1-1; tentative D call: TRBD1 (6 bases). Germline V gives CDR1 MNHNY, CDR2 SVGAGI (reference sequence). CDR3 size: 16 residues. The DNA for the CDR3 is TGTCCTGGGGGGGGCGCTTTCTATGTCTACAACACTGAAGCTTTCTTT. This encodes CPGGGAFYVYNTEAFF.

The CDR3 nucleotides are TGTGCCAGCAGTGGACTAGCGGGAGCCCGCTCCTACAATGAGCAGTTCTTC. Amino acids: CASSGLAGARSYNEQFF. The chain carries TRBV2 and TRBJ2-1; the match to TRBD2 covers 12 bases. The CDR3 contains 17 residues. Germline V gives CDR1 SNHLY, CDR2 FYNNEI. Unmatched junction bases numbered 4, after V lost 4 bases and J lost 0 bases.

The chain recombines TRBV2 with TRBJ2-3; a possible D gene is TRBD2 (6 bases). Looked up from germline, CDR1 is SNHLY and CDR2 is FYNNEI. The CDR3 runs to 15 residues. The V end was cut by 5 bases, the J end by 2 bases, with 14 bases between. In DNA form, the CDR3 reads TGTGCCAGCAGTCTTGGGGGAGGCTTCACAGATACGCAGTATTTT. The encoded protein is CASSLGGGFTDTQYF.

The V gene is TRBV19, the J gene TRBJ1-3, with 7 bases aligning to TRBD1. The CDR3 covers 15 residues. V shed 6 bases, J shed 4 bases, and the junction held 9 bases outside the gene matches. Looked up from germline, CDR1 is LNHDA and CDR2 is SQIVND (reference sequence). CDR3: CASRFTGVPGNTIYF. The CDR3 coding sequence is TGTGCCAGTAGGTTCACAGGGGTCCCCGGAAACACCATATATTTT.